The subject of this entry is one TCR beta chain. Antigen: not known. These data come from a study of T cells in lung cancer brain metastases. Study conclusions and caveats: FFPE DNA fragmentation may have prevented retrieving the complete T cell repertoire.

Method: immunoSEQ multiplex PCR; TCRdb's copy keeps in-frame clones and lacks some. The sample lists approximately 3,800 clones; approximately 87% were seen once. The sequence came from a woman aged 45-65 years with non-small cell lung cancer. Material: tumor tissue from the primary lung tumor.

The CDR3 loop reads CASSSERGATNEKLFF. Here the CDR3 DNA reads TGCGCCAGCAGTTCCGAAAGGGGGGCAACTAATGAAAAACTGTTTTTT. The chain has TRBV4-3 and TRBJ1-4, with a possible D match to TRBD1 (6 bases). V was cut by 6 bases and J by 0 bases, with 14 bases left in between. The CDR3 runs to 16 residues. Germline V gene sequence: CDR1 LGHNA, CDR2 YSLEER.